A selection of T cell receptor beta chains follows, all from one sample in a study of blood T cells in healthy people across ages. TCRdb ran MiXCR on the 5' RACE reads and lists one entry per CDR3 protein. The table lists hundreds of thousands of distinct CDR3 sequences, about 28% of them singletons. Sequencing input: blood. These receptors came from a woman of 80 years or more in good health. Each CDR3 is given with its conserved first and last residue. Each record gives: clone size, J gene, D gene, V gene, CDR3 DNA, CDR3 protein. The D gene is left open where the match is weak. Expanded clones are given a class, and other clones once, few, many or no size at all.

size: -; J: TRBJ1-2; D: -; V: TRBV6-2/TRBV6-3; DNA: TGTGCCAGCAGGAGAAGCCCTCCAACAACCTATGGCTACACCTTC; CDR3: CASRRSPPTTYGYTF
size: -; J: TRBJ2-7; D: TRBD1; V: TRBV20-1; DNA: TGCAGTGCCGCAGAACAGGGGCCCTTCTACGAGCAGTACTTC; CDR3: CSAAEQGPFYEQYF
size: many; J: TRBJ2-7; D: TRBD1; V: TRBV11-2; DNA: TGTGCCAGCAGCTTGAACAGGGGGCCCTACGAGCAGTACTTC; CDR3: CASSLNRGPYEQYF
size: many; J: TRBJ2-5; D: TRBD2; V: TRBV2; DNA: TGTGCCAGCAGGGGGGGGGGAGAGACCCAGTACTTC; CDR3: CASRGGGETQYF
size: -; J: TRBJ2-1; D: -; V: TRBV9; DNA: TGTGCCAGCAGCGTGGCGGACTACAATGAGCAGTTCTTC; CDR3: CASSVADYNEQFF
size: many; J: TRBJ2-3; D: -; V: TRBV28; DNA: TGTGCCAGCAGCCTCCCCCCCATGACAGATACGCAGTATTTT; CDR3: CASSLPPMTDTQYF
size: -; J: TRBJ2-5; D: -; V: TRBV7-2; DNA: TGTGCCAGCAGCTTATTCCCCCGGGGTCCCGTAGGAGAGACCCAGTACTTC; CDR3: CASSLFPRGPVGETQYF
size: many; J: TRBJ2-5; D: -; V: TRBV6-2/TRBV6-3; DNA: TGTGCCAGCAGTATGTTAAGGGAGACCCAGTACTTC; CDR3: CASSMLRETQYF
size: -; J: TRBJ2-7; D: -; V: TRBV9; DNA: TGTGCCAGCAGCGTAGGACTAGTATCCGAGCAGTACTTC; CDR3: CASSVGLVSEQYF
size: -; J: TRBJ2-7; D: TRBD2; V: TRBV7-9; DNA: TGTGCCAGCAGCCCAGCGGGAGGCCCTCGGGAGCAGTACTTC; CDR3: CASSPAGGPREQYF
size: -; J: TRBJ2-7; D: -; V: TRBV3-1; DNA: TGTGCCAGCAGCCAAGGCAGGGGGGTTCTGGTGAATGAGCAGTACTTC; CDR3: CASSQGRGVLVNEQYF
size: -; J: TRBJ2-3; D: -; V: TRBV30; DNA: TGTGCCTGGGGTATCGGGGCCCGGGATACGCAGTATTTT; CDR3: CAWGIGARDTQYF
size: many; J: TRBJ1-1; D: -; V: TRBV5-1; DNA: TGCGCCAGCAGCTTGGGGGGCAGTATGAACACTGAAGCTTTCTTT; CDR3: CASSLGGSMNTEAFF
size: many; J: TRBJ2-7; D: TRBD1; V: TRBV3-1; DNA: TGTGCCAGCAGCCAAAGGTGGGGACAGGGCTCCTACGAGCAGTACTTC; CDR3: CASSQRWGQGSYEQYF
size: many; J: TRBJ2-3; D: -; V: TRBV6-2/TRBV6-3; DNA: TGTGCCAGCGACCGAATTCAAGGGAACACAGATACGCAGTATTTT; CDR3: CASDRIQGNTDTQYF
size: many; J: TRBJ2-1; D: -; V: TRBV4-3; DNA: TGCGCCAGCAGCCAAGATGGTTATCGGCTCGGACCCTACAATGAGCAGTTCTTC; CDR3: CASSQDGYRLGPYNEQFF
size: few; J: TRBJ2-7; D: -; V: TRBV27; DNA: TGTGCCAGCAGCCGATTAGGGGTGGGCTACGAGCAGTACTTC; CDR3: CASSRLGVGYEQYF
size: -; J: TRBJ2-3; D: TRBD1; V: TRBV20-1; DNA: TGCAGTGCTACCGTCCGGGACAGGGGAGCAGATACGCAGTATTTT; CDR3: CSATVRDRGADTQYF
size: many; J: TRBJ2-4; D: TRBD1; V: TRBV6-5; DNA: TGTGCCAGCAGTTACTCGGTCGGGACCGGACAGGCTATGGGGACCAAAAACATTCAGTACTTC; CDR3: CASSYSVGTGQAMGTKNIQYF
size: -; J: TRBJ2-3; D: -; V: TRBV24-1; DNA: TGTGCCACCAGACCGTCCCCTGGAGATACGCAGTATTTT; CDR3: CATRPSPGDTQYF
size: many; J: TRBJ2-3; D: TRBD2; V: TRBV2; DNA: TGTGCCAGCAGGCGACTAGCGGGGGCTAGCACAGATACGCAGTATTTT; CDR3: CASRRLAGASTDTQYF
size: many; J: TRBJ2-7; D: TRBD1; V: TRBV20-1; DNA: TGCAGTGCTAGAGATATACAGGGGGAAAACTCCTACGAGCAGTACTTC; CDR3: CSARDIQGENSYEQYF
size: many; J: TRBJ1-3; D: -; V: TRBV4-2; DNA: TGTGCCAGCAGCCAAGACCATCTGTATGGAAACACCATATATTTT; CDR3: CASSQDHLYGNTIYF
size: many; J: TRBJ2-3; D: -; V: TRBV20-1; DNA: TGCAGTGCTAGCGGGGGGTCCAGGGGAGATACGCAGTATTTT; CDR3: CSASGGSRGDTQYF
size: many; J: TRBJ2-7; D: TRBD1; V: TRBV7-9; DNA: TGTGCCAGCAGCTTCTCGACAGGGACCCACGAGCAGTACTTC; CDR3: CASSFSTGTHEQYF
size: many; J: TRBJ1-4; D: -; V: TRBV12-3/TRBV12-4; DNA: TGTGCCAGCAGAGCGACAGCCTTCAATGAAAAACTGTTTTTT; CDR3: CASRATAFNEKLFF
size: many; J: TRBJ2-1; D: -; V: TRBV5-5; DNA: TGTGCCAGCAGCTTGGGCCTATTGAGCTCCTACAATGAGCAGTTCTTC; CDR3: CASSLGLLSSYNEQFF
size: many; J: TRBJ1-2; D: -; V: TRBV9; DNA: TGTGCCAGCAGCGTATCCTCCTATGGCTACACCTTC; CDR3: CASSVSSYGYTF
size: -; J: TRBJ2-7; D: TRBD1; V: TRBV7-9; DNA: TGTGCCAGCAGCCTCGTGCCTCCGGGACAGGGGGGTAACGAGCAGTACTTC; CDR3: CASSLVPPGQGGNEQYF
size: -; J: TRBJ2-1; D: TRBD2; V: TRBV5-6; DNA: TGTGCCGGCAGCCGACGGACTAGCGGGGGGGGATACAATGAGCAGTTCTTC; CDR3: CAGSRRTSGGGYNEQFF
size: many; J: TRBJ1-4; D: -; V: TRBV7-8; DNA: TGTGCCAGCAGCTTTGACAGAGCAACTAATGAAAAACTGTTTTTT; CDR3: CASSFDRATNEKLFF
size: -; J: TRBJ1-5; D: -; V: TRBV15; DNA: TGTGCCACCAGCCAGCAGGGCAATCAGCCCCAGCATTTT; CDR3: CATSQQGNQPQHF
size: many; J: TRBJ2-7; D: TRBD1; V: TRBV5-1; DNA: TGCGCCAGCAGCTTGGCGACAGGGATCTACGAGCAGTACTTC; CDR3: CASSLATGIYEQYF
size: many; J: TRBJ1-2; D: -; V: TRBV5-1; DNA: TGCGCCAGCAGCTTGGACAGGGAGGCGTATGGCTACACCTTC; CDR3: CASSLDREAYGYTF
size: many; J: TRBJ1-2; D: -; V: TRBV20-1; DNA: TGCAGTGCAGACCCCAAACAGGGAGGACGTAGCTATGGCTACACCTTC; CDR3: CSADPKQGGRSYGYTF
size: -; J: TRBJ2-1; D: -; V: TRBV18; DNA: TGTGCCAGCTCACTCCGCGACCCGGGGAGCTCCTACGAGCAGTTCTTC; CDR3: CASSLRDPGSSYEQFF
size: many; J: TRBJ2-5; D: -; V: TRBV5-8; DNA: TGTGCCAGCAGTTTTCCCCGGGCGACCCAGTACTTC; CDR3: CASSFPRATQYF
size: once; J: TRBJ2-1; D: -; V: TRBV5-1; DNA: TGCGCCAGCGGCTTCGGTCGACTGTACCAAGAGACCCAGTTCTTC; CDR3: CASGFGRLYQETQFF
size: many; J: TRBJ2-5; D: TRBD2; V: TRBV12-3/TRBV12-4; DNA: TGTGCCAGCCGATCCTCCTCGCGCCGGGGGGTCCAAGAGACCCAGTACTTC; CDR3: CASRSSSRRGVQETQYF
size: many; J: TRBJ2-7; D: TRBD2; V: TRBV27; DNA: TGTGCCAGCAGTCTCAGGGTTAGCGGGGGTTACGAGCAGTACTTC; CDR3: CASSLRVSGGYEQYF
size: -; J: TRBJ1-5; D: -; V: TRBV7-2; DNA: TGTGCCAGCAGCCTAGGGGAGCATAGCAATCAGCCCCAGCATTTT; CDR3: CASSLGEHSNQPQHF
size: -; J: TRBJ2-1; D: -; V: TRBV9; DNA: TGTGCCAGCAGCGCACTAGCTTTCCATGAGCAGTTCTTC; CDR3: CASSALAFHEQFF
size: few; J: TRBJ2-4; D: TRBD1; V: TRBV28; DNA: TGTGCCAGCAGCCCAGGGGGCTTTGACATTCAGTACTTC; CDR3: CASSPGGFDIQYF
size: -; J: TRBJ2-3; D: TRBD1; V: TRBV6-1; DNA: TGTGCCAGCACCCGGGACAGGGGGGATACGCAGTATTTT; CDR3: CASTRDRGDTQYF
size: many; J: TRBJ1-5; D: -; V: TRBV5-6; DNA: TGTGCCAGCAACCAGTGGGGAAGCAATCAGCCCCAGCATTTT; CDR3: CASNQWGSNQPQHF
size: few; J: TRBJ1-5; D: -; V: TRBV11-1; DNA: TGTGCCAGCAGCGCAGCGGAGTATCAGCCCCAGCATTTT; CDR3: CASSAAEYQPQHF
size: -; J: TRBJ2-1; D: TRBD1; V: TRBV27; DNA: TGTGCCAGCAGTCCGCGGACAGGGACCCACAATGAGCAGTTCTTC; CDR3: CASSPRTGTHNEQFF
size: -; J: TRBJ2-6; D: -; V: TRBV4-2; DNA: TGTGCCAGCAGCCAGGATCCCCCAGCAGGTGATTACTCTGGGGCCAACGCCCTGACTTTC; CDR3: CASSQDPPAGDYSGANALTF
size: -; J: TRBJ2-7; D: -; V: TRBV5-5; DNA: TGCGCCAGCGGACGTGATCGGGGCGACGAGCAGTACTTC; CDR3: CASGRDRGDEQYF
size: -; J: TRBJ2-7; D: -; V: TRBV30; DNA: TGTGCCTGGACAAGGACCCAGAGCTCCTACGAGCAGTACTTC; CDR3: CAWTRTQSSYEQYF
size: -; J: TRBJ1-6; D: -; V: TRBV5-4; DNA: TGTGCCAGCAACCTGTACAGGGACGGTAATTCACCCCTCCACTTT; CDR3: CASNLYRDGNSPLHF
size: -; J: TRBJ2-1; D: TRBD2; V: TRBV5-5; DNA: TGTGCCAGCAGCCAAGACCCGGGGGGGGCATTCAATGAGCAGTTCTTC; CDR3: CASSQDPGGAFNEQFF
size: many; J: TRBJ2-7; D: TRBD2; V: TRBV4-1; DNA: TGCGCCAGCAGCCAAGATCTAGCGGGGGGGCCCTACGAGCAGTACTTC; CDR3: CASSQDLAGGPYEQYF
size: -; J: TRBJ1-4; D: -; V: TRBV6-5; DNA: TGTGCCAGCAGTTACTCTTTCAGGGACATGTCTAATGAAAAACTGTTTTTT; CDR3: CASSYSFRDMSNEKLFF
size: -; J: TRBJ2-3; D: TRBD2; V: TRBV11-2; DNA: TGTGCCAGCAGCTTTTTGTTGGTAGCGGGAGGGCCGCCGGATACGCAGTATTTT; CDR3: CASSFLLVAGGPPDTQYF
size: -; J: TRBJ2-7; D: -; V: TRBV28; DNA: TGTGCCAGCAGTCGGGGCAGGGCTCGACCCTACGAGCAGTACTTC; CDR3: CASSRGRARPYEQYF
size: few; J: TRBJ2-7; D: -; V: TRBV30; DNA: TGTGCCTGGTCTCCCTCCTACAATGAGCAGTACTTC; CDR3: CAWSPSYNEQYF
size: -; J: TRBJ2-7; D: -; V: TRBV20-1; DNA: TGCAGTGCCAGGACAGCCCTCTCCTACGAGCAGTACTTC; CDR3: CSARTALSYEQYF
size: many; J: TRBJ1-5; D: -; V: TRBV4-2; DNA: TGTGCCAGCAGCCAAGAGGGGACGGGGATTCAGCCCCAGCATTTT; CDR3: CASSQEGTGIQPQHF
size: -; J: TRBJ2-7; D: TRBD1; V: TRBV5-1; DNA: TGCGCCAACAGCTTGGGACAGGCCTACGAGCAGTACTTC; CDR3: CANSLGQAYEQYF